The sequence of this T cell receptor beta chain was determined in a study of post-analysis software for immune sequencing data. A note on this clonotype: The target antigen is unknown.

Prepared libraries of TCR beta cDNA carried unique molecular identifiers. TCRdb called the PCR reads again in MiXCR, with one record for every CDR3 protein. The table shows about half a million distinct CDR3 sequences, with roughly 46% occurring only once. General study findings and limits: A handful of TRBV segments were significantly more frequent in patients than in controls. TRBV5-6, TRBV5-1 and TRBV20-1 were among these segments.

This CDR3 spans 16 amino acids. Germline V gene data show CDR1 as SGHRS and CDR2 as YFSETQ. This TCR came from a girl aged 5-17 years with multiple sclerosis. Specimen: blood. The chain has TRBV5-1 and TRBJ2-4; 7 bases line up with TRBD2. The closer fit of TRBJ2-7 to the DNA end suggests the J call may be wrong. CDR3 DNA sequence: TGCGCCAGCAGCTTGGAGGGAGGGCGGGATATATACGAGCAGTACTTC. The encoded protein is CASSLEGGRDIYEQYF.